The 9 T cell receptor beta chains presented below share a single source sample, sequenced in a study of shared clonotypes between healthy human individuals. The assay was immunoSEQ multiplex PCR, and TCRdb's table has in-frame clones only and misses some. The table records approximately 620,000 clones, about 97% of them present only once. Material: naive CD4+ T cells sorted from blood. Subset indicated: CD45RA+ positively selected. The receptors here all came from a woman aged 25-40 years in good health.

In this sample, this clone turned up once. V and J are TRBV28 and TRBJ1-1; 7 bases align to TRBD1. The V segment lost 1 base and the J segment 2 bases; nucleotides outside the gene matches: 16. This CDR3 is 19 amino acids long. Per germline, CDR1 MDHEN and CDR2 SYDVKM. The CDR3 here is CASSLYWSRGRGENTEAFF. The CDR3 bases are TGTGCCAGCAGTTTATATTGGTCGAGGGGGCGCGGAGAAAACACTGAAGCTTTCTTT.

The genes are TRBV10-1 and TRBJ1-6; D perhaps matches TRBD1 (5 bases). Trimming took 7 bases from V and 6 from J, leaving 10 bases between them. Germline assignment: CDR1 WNHNN and CDR2 SYGVQD (reference sequence). This CDR3 contains 13 residues. The CDR3 loop reads CASTAGINSPLHF. The CDR3 DNA is TGCGCCAGCACCGCAGGGATTAATTCACCCCTCCACTTT.

The chain employs TRBV28 and TRBJ2-7; 7 bases are shared with TRBD1. Unmatched junction bases numbered 8, after V lost 6 bases and J lost 3 bases. The germline CDR1 and CDR2 sequences are MDHEN and SYDVKM. This CDR3 comprises 14 residues. This chain's CDR3 is CASSVAGGFYEQYF. CDR3 nucleotides: TGTGCCAGCAGCGTGGCAGGGGGTTTCTACGAGCAGTACTTC.

There are a few counts of this clone. V gene TRBV2 combines with J gene TRBJ1-5, with a tentative D call TRBD1 (5 bases). This CDR3 is 13 amino acids long. Germline V gene sequence: CDR1 SNHLY, CDR2 FYNNEI. V was cut by 10 bases and J by 0 bases, with 10 bases left in between. The CDR3 region has the DNA TGTGCCAACGGCAGGGATAGCAATCAGCCCCAGCATTTT. Protein sequence: CANGRDSNQPQHF.

V is TRBV15 and J is TRBJ2-5, with D perhaps matching TRBD1 or TRBD2 (6 bases each). The CDR3 has 16 amino acids. Germline values: CDR1 LNHNV, CDR2 YYDKDF (reference sequence). Trimming shortened V by 4 bases and J by 5 bases, and 20 bases separated the two germline ends. The CDR3 DNA is TGTGCCACCAGCAAAGGGGGGTCCTTATTAGGGGAGACCCAGTACTTC. Amino acid sequence: CATSKGGSLLGETQYF.

This chain joins TRBV6-1 and TRBJ2-7; D unclear. The V and J ends lost 7 bases and 3 bases respectively, with 16 bases between them. Germline V CDR1 and CDR2: MNHNS, SASEGT. This CDR3 spans 14 amino acids. The CDR3 nucleotides read TGTGCCAGCACTTTACATAGTTTAGGCTACGAGCAGTACTTC. It specifies CASTLHSLGYEQYF.

The J gene is TRBJ2-1, the V gene TRBV14; D is perhaps TRBD2 (6 bases). The CDR3 is 15 amino acids. Germline CDR1 SGHDN, CDR2 FVKESK. Trimming stripped 0 bases from V and 3 bases from J, with 9 bases between. CDR3 nucleotides: TGTGCCAGCAGCCAAGATTTTAGCGGCTACAATGAGCAGTTCTTC. Translating it yields CASSQDFSGYNEQFF. Filled out from reference TRBV14 and TRBJ2-1, the complete variable domain reads EAGVTQFPSHSVIEKGQTVTLRCDPISGHDNLYWYRRVMGKEIKFLLHFVKESKQDESGMPNNRFLAERTGGTYSTLKVQPAELEDSGVYFCASSQDFSGYNEQFFGPGTRLTVL.

On this clone itself: Other DNA sequences within the sample encode an identical CDR3. The gene calls are TRBV19 and TRBJ1-1; perhaps TRBD1 as D (5 bases). Trimming took off 6 bases at V and 5 bases at J, with 7 bases between the two ends. Germline V gene sequence: CDR1 LNHDA, CDR2 SQIVND (reference sequence). This CDR3 has 11 residues. CDR3: CASSGGTEAFF. The CDR3 DNA is TGTGCCAGTAGCGGGGGGACTGAAGCTTTCTTT.

The rearrangement links TRBV6-1 to TRBJ2-7; tentative D call: TRBD1 (5 bases). In germline, CDR1 is MNHNS, CDR2 SASEGT. This CDR3 region has 11 residues. Trimming shortened V by 5 bases and J by 9 bases, and 11 bases separated the two germline ends. CDR3 sequence (DNA): TGTGCCAGCAGTTTCCTACAGGTGCAGTACTTC. As protein: CASSFLQVQYF.